The rows below give T cell receptor beta chains drawn from one sample of a study of shared clonotypes between healthy human individuals. Data came from immunoSEQ multiplex PCR; TCRdb stores just in-frame clones and leaves some out. The table shows 2 million to 2.5 million clones, with roughly 93% occurring only once. What was sequenced was naive CD4+ T cells from PBMCs. Receptor source: a man younger than 30 in good health. Some clones in this sample may be carry-over from other donors' samples. Each CDR3 is given with its conserved first and last residue. Fields, in order: clone size, V gene, D gene, J gene, CDR3 protein, CDR3 DNA. D genes are given only for firm matches. The size of a clone is reported for some rows only, either as once, few or many, or as a class for expanded clones.

>NA|TRBV13|NA|TRBJ2-7
CASSLGSYEQYF
TGTGCCAGCAGCTTAGGGTCCTACGAGCAGTACTTC
>NA|TRBV27|NA|TRBJ1-5
CASSYRNQPQHF
TGTGCCAGCAGTTACAGAAATCAGCCCCAGCATTTT
>NA|TRBV7-2|TRBD1|TRBJ2-1
CASSLRDSLNEQFF
TGTGCCAGCAGCCTACGGGACAGCTTGAATGAGCAGTTCTTC
>once|TRBV7-2|NA|TRBJ2-1
CASRPTTVNYNEQFF
TGTGCCAGCAGGCCGACCACAGTGAATTACAATGAGCAGTTCTTC
>NA|TRBV12-5|NA|TRBJ2-7
CASGLVPYEQYF
TGTGCTAGTGGTTTGGTTCCCTACGAGCAGTACTTC
>NA|TRBV5-6|TRBD1|TRBJ1-4
CASSLYPGTGGGEKLFF
TGTGCCAGCAGCTTGTATCCCGGGACAGGGGGCGGCGAAAAACTGTTTTTT
>NA|TRBV7-2|TRBD1|TRBJ1-4
CASSLVLGTGYGKLFF
TGTGCCAGCAGCTTAGTCCTTGGGACAGGGTATGGAAAACTGTTTTTT
>once|TRBV29-1|NA|TRBJ2-3
CSVEPDLTDTQYF
TGCAGCGTTGAACCGGACTTGACGGATACGCAGTATTTT
>NA|TRBV9|NA|TRBJ2-5
CASSDYGRDQETQYF
TGTGCCAGCAGCGACTATGGGCGGGACCAAGAGACCCAGTACTTC
>NA|TRBV29-1|TRBD1|TRBJ1-2
CSVERRGQGAYGYTF
TGCAGCGTTGAACGCCGGGGACAGGGGGCCTATGGCTACACCTTC
>NA|TRBV6-5|NA|TRBJ1-1
CASSYSQHTEAFF
TGTGCCAGCAGTTACTCGCAACACACTGAAGCTTTCTTT
>NA|TRBV5-4|NA|TRBJ1-2
CASSWGTGDYGYTF
TGTGCCAGCAGCTGGGGGACGGGAGACTATGGCTACACCTTC
>NA|TRBV11-2|NA|TRBJ2-5
CASSTRVIAGEAETQYF
TGTGCCAGCAGCACTCGGGTCATCGCAGGGGAGGCAGAGACCCAGTACTTC
>NA|TRBV28|TRBD1|TRBJ2-7
CASSIGQGLSYEQYF
TGTGCCAGCAGTATCGGACAGGGGCTTTCCTACGAGCAGTACTTC